This is a list of T cell receptor beta chains from one sample in a study. Each CDR3 protein gets one entry after TCRdb re-called the 5' RACE reads with MiXCR. In the table there are some 54,000 distinct CDR3 sequences, roughly a sixth of which are singletons. Sequencing was carried out using naive CD4+ T cells sorted from blood. Source of these receptors: a female donor with breast cancer. Each CDR3 is given with its conserved first and last residue. The order of the fields is clone size, D gene, J gene, V gene, CDR3 protein, CDR3 DNA. D genes are given only for firm matches. Clone size is given for some rows only: seen once, a few or many times, or a class if the clone is expanded.

-	TRBD2	TRBJ2-7	TRBV4-1	CASSQEVNVGGSYYEQYF	TGCGCCAGCAGCCAAGAGGTTAATGTAGGCGGGAGTTACTACGAGCAGTACTTC
many	TRBD2	TRBJ2-6	TRBV5-1	CASTPRRRESSGANVLTF	TGCGCCAGCACGCCCCGCCGGCGGGAGTCGTCTGGGGCCAACGTCCTGACTTTC
-	TRBD1	TRBJ2-7	TRBV24-1	CATSDSTGGGYEQYF	TGTGCCACCAGTGATTCGACAGGGGGCGGGTACGAGCAGTACTTC
few	-	TRBJ2-5	TRBV18	CASSRGHQETQYF	TGTGCCAGCTCACGCGGACATCAAGAGACCCAGTACTTC
few	-	TRBJ2-2	TRBV20-1	CSARDPRSGSNTGELFF	TGCAGTGCTAGAGATCCGAGAAGCGGTTCGAACACCGGGGAGCTGTTTTTT
many	TRBD1	TRBJ2-5	TRBV11-3	CASSPRTGPDGTQYF	TGTGCCAGCAGCCCCAGGACAGGGCCCGACGGGACCCAGTACTTC
-	-	TRBJ2-1	TRBV11-2	CASSLDGHYNEQFF	TGTGCCAGCAGCTTAGATGGTCATTACAATGAGCAGTTCTTC
-	-	TRBJ1-4	TRBV5-1	CASSFRRGVGEKLFF	TGCGCCAGCAGCTTTAGAAGGGGCGTCGGAGAAAAACTGTTTTTT
-	-	TRBJ1-5	TRBV4-1	CASSQAGPLTHSNQPQHF	TGCGCCAGCAGCCAAGCGGGACCCCTGACCCATAGCAATCAGCCCCAGCATTTT
-	-	TRBJ2-7	TRBV12-3/TRBV12-4	CASSLMGGSGSSYEQYF	TGTGCCAGCAGCCTCATGGGGGGCAGCGGAAGCTCCTACGAGCAGTACTTC
-	-	TRBJ2-5	TRBV5-1	CASSAGTVQETQYF	TGCGCCAGCAGCGCCGGGACTGTTCAAGAGACCCAGTACTTC
-	-	TRBJ2-7	TRBV20-1	CSATPTGAYEQYF	TGCAGTGCTACCCCTACAGGTGCCTACGAGCAGTACTTC
few	-	TRBJ1-2	TRBV20-1	CSVTREGYGYTF	TGCAGTGTCACCAGGGAGGGGTATGGCTACACCTTC
few	-	TRBJ1-5	TRBV4-1	CASSQDAKGRRTQPQHF	TGCGCCAGCAGCCAAGATGCGAAGGGAAGAAGGACTCAGCCCCAGCATTTT
-	-	TRBJ2-7	TRBV10-3	CAAQRDRSSYEQYF	TGTGCCGCCCAACGGGATAGGTCCTCCTACGAGCAGTACTTC
many	TRBD1	TRBJ2-7	TRBV10-3	CAISAGQGKYEQYF	TGTGCCATCAGTGCGGGACAGGGGAAATACGAGCAGTACTTC
many	-	TRBJ2-2	TRBV7-8	CASSLVQAGDTGELFF	TGTGCCAGCAGCTTAGTACAGGCTGGAGACACCGGGGAGCTGTTTTTT
-	-	TRBJ1-5	TRBV24-1	CATSVRGGSNQPQHF	TGTGCCACCAGTGTACGGGGGGGTAGCAATCAGCCCCAGCATTTT
many	TRBD1	TRBJ2-5	TRBV7-2	CASSHRGATTSGETQYF	TGTGCCAGCAGCCACAGGGGTGCGACCACCTCCGGGGAGACCCAGTACTTC
-	-	TRBJ2-2	TRBV6-2/TRBV6-3	CASSYSGRGDTGELFF	TGTGCCAGCAGTTACTCTGGCAGGGGAGACACCGGGGAGCTGTTTTTT
-	TRBD1	TRBJ1-1	TRBV5-1	CASSGDSLNTEAFF	TGCGCCAGCAGCGGGGACAGCCTGAACACTGAAGCTTTCTTT
-	-	TRBJ1-5	TRBV2	CASSELGLSGQPQHF	TGTGCCAGCAGTGAATTGGGGCTGAGTGGTCAGCCCCAGCATTTT
many	-	TRBJ1-6	TRBV7-2	CASSPAGQMRSPLHF	TGTGCCAGCAGCCCGGCGGGGCAGATGAGATCACCCCTCCACTTT
few	-	TRBJ2-7	TRBV6-1	CASSTDYYEQYF	TGTGCCAGCTCGACAGACTACTACGAGCAGTACTTC
many	TRBD2	TRBJ2-2	TRBV9	CASSGTSGRVGELFF	TGTGCCAGCAGTGGGACTAGCGGGAGGGTCGGGGAGCTGTTTTTT
few	TRBD1	TRBJ1-1	TRBV4-3	CASSQDRDSEAFF	TGCGCCAGCAGCCAAGATCGGGACAGTGAAGCTTTCTTT
few	-	TRBJ1-2	TRBV5-6	CASSSIGQRNYGYTF	TGTGCCAGCAGCTCCATAGGACAGAGGAACTATGGCTACACCTTC
-	-	TRBJ1-2	TRBV6-6	CALSGGAGGHTF	TGTGCCCTCTCGGGGGGGGCAGGAGGCCACACCTTC
few	-	TRBJ2-6	TRBV2	CASSPPRTGANVLTF	TGTGCCAGCAGCCCCCCCCGGACTGGGGCCAACGTCCTGACTTTC
many	TRBD1	TRBJ2-7	TRBV5-1	CASSQRQGGEQYF	TGCGCCAGCAGCCAAAGACAGGGTGGGGAGCAGTACTTC
-	TRBD2	TRBJ2-1	TRBV5-5	CASSRTSGSSYNEQFF	TGTGCCAGCAGCCGGACTAGCGGGAGCTCCTACAATGAGCAGTTCTTC
-	-	TRBJ2-2	TRBV5-1	CASSLSLQAAGELFF	TGCGCCAGCAGCTTGAGTCTCCAGGCCGCCGGGGAGCTGTTTTTT
medium-sized	-	TRBJ2-6	TRBV6-2/TRBV6-3	CASTKGFSGANVLTF	TGTGCCAGCACCAAGGGCTTCTCTGGGGCCAACGTCCTGACTTTC
many	-	TRBJ1-1	TRBV6-1	CASSEEDRNTEAFF	TGTGCCAGCAGTGAAGAGGACAGGAACACTGAAGCTTTCTTT
few	-	TRBJ2-2	TRBV7-6	CASRGGSGIVTGELFF	TGTGCCAGCAGGGGGGGCAGCGGGATCGTCACCGGGGAGCTGTTTTTT
many	-	TRBJ1-1	TRBV5-1	CASSFSTHTEAFF	TGCGCCAGCAGCTTCTCGACTCACACTGAAGCTTTCTTT
-	-	TRBJ2-2	TRBV7-2	CASSLNENTGELFF	TGTGCCAGCAGCTTGAACGAGAACACCGGGGAGCTGTTTTTT
-	-	TRBJ2-1	TRBV5-1	CASSNRRGSYNEQSF	TGCGCCAGCAGCAATCGACGGGGGTCCTACAATGAGCAGTCCTTC
-	-	TRBJ2-7	TRBV24-1	CATNNRDGNYEQYF	TGTGCCACCAATAACCGGGACGGAAACTACGAGCAGTACTTC